The clone carrying this T cell receptor beta chain came up many times. As yet, its antigen is unknown. The data are from a study of blood T cells in healthy people across ages. The germline gives CDR1 SQVTM, CDR2 ANQGSEA. This CDR3 comprises 14 residues. V lost 6 bases to trimming and J lost 3 bases; unmatched junction nucleotides: 4. General study findings and limits: The study found TCR beta diversity correlated strongly with naive T cell percentage. Naive and antigen-experienced cells were not separated, limiting conclusive comparison.

Using a J-beta primer mix together with a sample-barcoded 5' primer, a second PCR was run for roughly 7 to 12 cycles. TCRdb reprocessed the 5' RACE reads with MiXCR, giving one entry per CDR3 protein. The sample includes around 600,000 distinct CDR3 sequences, around 50% seen only once; the top ten take roughly 24%. Every sample yielded at least 6 million isolated PBMCs. The V gene is TRBV29-1, the J gene TRBJ2-3; 12 nucleotides agree with TRBD1. Sequencing was carried out using blood. The receptor comes from a man older than 75 in good health. CDR3 in DNA: TGCAGCGTGGGACAGGGGGCGTCGACAGATACGCAGTATTTT. Translated: CSVGQGASTDTQYF.